Each of the 8 T cell receptor beta chains below was sequenced from the same sample in a study of shared T cell receptors in the human thymus. Here immunoSEQ multiplex PCR was the method, and the copy in TCRdb shows in-frame clones only, minus some. The sample holds roughly 710,000 clones; approximately 85% are singletons and the top ten take under 0.012%. These sequences were also reported in another study, on human thymus T cells.

Sequenced material: thymocytes. These receptors were collected from a girl in the first two years of life with a congenital heart defect.

The chain is built from TRBV5-1 and TRBJ1-4, with a tentative D call TRBD1 (5 bases). The CDR3 totals 19 residues. Germline CDR1 is SGHRS and CDR2 is YFSETQ. V was trimmed by 0 bases and J by 11 bases, leaving 29 bases between them. The CDR3 sequence is CASSLVGQGYFTSGGKLFF. The DNA of the CDR3 is TGCGCCAGCAGCTTGGTCGGCCAGGGTTATTTTACCTCCGGGGGGAAACTGTTTTTT.

The genes are TRBV19 and TRBJ1-1; D is possibly TRBD1 (5 bases). CDR3 length equals 18 residues. V was shortened by 3 bases and J by 1 base, with 21 bases between the two germline ends. Germline V gene lookup returns CDR1 LNHDA and CDR2 SQIVND (reference sequence). CDR3 sequence reads: CASSMLRGCRKKNTEAFF. The CDR3 DNA reads TGTGCCAGTAGTATGCTAAGGGGCTGTCGGAAGAAGAACACTGAAGCTTTCTTT. Supplemented by reference TRBV19 and TRBJ1-1, the full variable domain reads DGGITQSPKYLFRKEGQNVTLSCEQNLNHDAMYWYRQDPGQGLRLIYYSQIVNDFQKGDIAEGYSVSREKKESFPLTVTSAQKNPTAFYLCASSMLRGCRKKNTEAFFGQGTRLTVV.

This clone was observed a single time. V gene TRBV6-1 combines with J gene TRBJ2-2; TRBD1 aligns across 10 bases. The CDR3 has 14 amino acids. Trimming cost V 7 bases and J 4 bases; bases outside gene matches: 3. In germline, CDR1 is MNHNS, CDR2 SASEGT. In DNA, the CDR3 is TGTGCCAGCATCTGGACAGGGGGCACCGGGGAGCTGTTTTTT. As protein: CASIWTGGTGELFF.

This clone was seen only a few times. The chain employs TRBV4-3 and TRBJ1-1; D gene uncertain. This CDR3 comprises 12 residues. Germline lookup yields CDR1 LGHNA and CDR2 YSLEER. The V and J ends lost 8 bases and 1 base respectively, with 8 bases between them. The CDR3 DNA sequence: TGCGCCAGCGGTAACAGGAACACTGAAGCTTTCTTT. Translating it yields CASGNRNTEAFF.

The J gene is TRBJ1-5, the V gene TRBV5-8; D might be TRBD1 (5 bases). Germline assignment: CDR1 SGHTS and CDR2 YDEGEE. The V end was cut by 1 base, the J end by 2 bases, with 10 bases between. The length of the CDR3 is 15 residues. CDR3 residues: CASSLFRVGNQPQHF. In DNA, the CDR3 is TGTGCCAGCAGCTTGTTCAGGGTGGGCAATCAGCCCCAGCATTTT. Drawing the rest from reference TRBV5-8 and TRBJ1-5, the complete variable domain is EAGVTQSPTHLIKTRGQQATLRCSPISGHTSVYWYQQALGLGLQFLLWYDEGEERNRGNFPPRFSGRQFPNYSSELNVNALELEDSALYLCASSLFRVGNQPQHFGDGTRLSIL.

This clone was detected once. This chain joins TRBV7-2 and TRBJ2-7; 12 bases fit TRBD2. Germline V gives CDR1 SGHTA, CDR2 FQGNSA. J was trimmed by 5 bases and V by 5 bases; bases with no gene match: 13. The CDR3 runs to 17 residues. The CDR3 DNA reads as TGTGCCAGCAGCGCATATCCTCTAGCGGGGGGGTTGCACGAGCAGTACTTC. This encodes CASSAYPLAGGLHEQYF.

This clone appeared a single time. V and J are TRBV4-3 and TRBJ2-6; 9 bases fit TRBD1. The junction had 11 bases not matched to a gene; V was cut back by 5 bases and J by 3 bases. Germline lookup yields CDR1 LGHNA and CDR2 YSLEER. This CDR3 region has 18 residues. DNA of the CDR3: TGCGCCAGCAGCTCCCGCGGGACAGGGATAAGTGGGGCCAACGTCCTGACTTTC. Its protein is CASSSRGTGISGANVLTF.

The chain is built from TRBV7-8 and TRBJ2-6; 10 positions match TRBD1. The V gene's germline CDR1 is SGHVS and CDR2 FQNEAQ. This CDR3 is 17 amino acids long. The V segment lost 1 base and the J segment 4 bases; nucleotides outside the gene matches: 4. The CDR3 DNA follows: TGTGCCAGCAGCTTAGGGGGACAGGGGACCGGGGCCAACGTCCTGACTTTC. Residues: CASSLGGQGTGANVLTF.